This TCR beta chain was captured by sequencing in a study of CD8+ T cells in alopecia areata. Study overall: Treatment of the treated patients consisted of oral tofacitinib, 5 to 10 mg twice daily. The study gave tofacitinib for 6 to 18 months, then 6 months off drug. Points from the study as a whole: It was lesional scalp, especially alopecia totalis/universalis, that showed higher clonality than normal scalp.

Treatment defined: oral pan-JAK inhibitor, 5-10 mg twice daily. From alopecia areata patients, lesional scalp punch biopsies and peripheral blood were collected. Details on this clone: What it binds is unknown.

V gave up 5 bases and J gave up 3 bases; unmatched junction bases: 3. This CDR3 region has 13 residues. The germline V gene has CDR1 SGHAT and CDR2 FQNNGV. In each case, RNA was isolated and then reverse transcribed into cDNA as the sequencing template. The protocol was immunoSEQ multiplex PCR, while the TCRdb copy is restricted to in-frame clones and leaves out a portion. The sample lists 200,000 to 250,000 clones, around 65% occurring once. The sequenced sample was CD4+ T cells sorted from blood, obtained at approximately week 44, from a patient treated with tofacitinib. The chain uses TRBV11-2 and TRBJ1-2; 7 bases map to TRBD1. This sequence was found in a human donor with alopecia areata. Here the CDR3 DNA reads TGTGCCAGCAGCGACGGGACAGACTATGGCTACACCTTC. It codes for CASSDGTDYGYTF.